The clone carrying this T cell receptor (beta chain) occurred a few times. Its antigen is unknown. This sample was included in a study of cytomegalovirus exposure and HLA in healthy donors. TCRdb keeps only in-frame clones here, not all; method: immunoSEQ multiplex PCR. This table has some 67,000 clones, about 94% appearing once. Study outcomes and limitations: Altogether, 150 to 200 TCR beta chains were recorded as cytomegalovirus-associated.

Germline V gene lookup returns CDR1 SGHRS and CDR2 YFSETQ. The J segment lost 3 bases and the V segment lost 4 bases, leaving 8 bases of the junction unmatched. This CDR3 contains 17 residues. The gene calls are TRBV5-1 and TRBJ2-5, with TRBD2 identical over 14 bases. The receptor was isolated from a woman between 18 and 29 years old in good health and CMV-seronegative. Source material: PBMCs. The CDR3 here is CASSQTSGRAWEETQYF. The CDR3 coding sequence is TGCGCCAGCAGCCAGACTAGCGGGAGGGCCTGGGAAGAGACCCAGTACTTC.